This passage covers 5 T cell receptor beta chains from one sample sequenced in a study of post-analysis software for immune sequencing data. Overall study results and limits: With TRBV5-6, TRBV5-1 and TRBV20-1 included, 5 or 6 TRBV segments were more frequent in patients than in controls.

Libraries were made from TCR beta cDNA, and they carried unique molecular identifiers. One entry per CDR3 protein, called by TCRdb with MiXCR from the PCR reads. This table has roughly 570,000 distinct CDR3 sequences, approximately 34% appearing once. Antigens of these TCRs are unknown. The sample consisted of blood. These receptor sequences come from a girl under 18 with multiple sclerosis.

This clonotype has more than one count but fewer than ten. Given a much more abundant clone one base away, this may be a read error. This sequence joins TRBV20-1 and TRBJ1-6; no reliable D call. Looked up from germline, CDR1 is DFQATT and CDR2 is SNEGSKA (reference sequence). CDR3 length: 16 amino acids. The DNA of the CDR3 is TGCAGTGCTAGAGATAGGCAGGAGTTCTATAATTCACCCCGCCACTTT. This gives the protein CSARDRQEFYNSPRHF.

The chain links TRBV20-1 to TRBJ2-1; D is perhaps TRBD2 (5 bases). TRBJ2-7 explains the end of the DNA better; the J call may be wrong. The CDR3 is 14 amino acids. Germline V gene lookup returns CDR1 DFQATT and CDR2 SNEGSKA (reference sequence). The CDR3 bases are TGCAGTGGCGCGTGGACTGCGACCTACAATGAGCAGTACTTC. Its translation: CSGAWTATYNEQYF.

The CDR3 region is CASSSPGRLGETQYF. Here the CDR3 DNA reads TGTGCCAGCAGCTCGCCGGGACGGCTCGGGGAGACCCAGTACTTC. The V call is TRBV7-9, the J call TRBJ2-5, with D perhaps given as TRBD1 or TRBD2 (5 bases each). Deletions cut 4 bases from V and 5 bases from J, with 17 bases between. CDR1 and CDR2 (germline): SEHNR, FQNEAQ (reference sequence). The CDR3 is 15 residues long.

CDR3 region: CASSGQDLGYTF. CDR3 DNA: TGCGCCAGCAGCGGTCAGGACCTCGGCTACACCTTC. V gene TRBV5-1 combines with J gene TRBJ1-2; no clear D gene. Per germline, CDR1 SGHRS and CDR2 YFSETQ. Trimming cost V 4 bases and J 8 bases, with 12 bases left between them. The length of the CDR3 is 12 residues.

Only one count was recorded for this clonotype. The chain links TRBV20-1 to TRBJ1-1; 8 bases align to TRBD1. This CDR3 has 13 amino acids. The germline V gene encodes CDR1 DFQATT and CDR2 SNEGSKA (reference sequence). With 6 bases clipped from V and 4 bases from J, the junction kept 7 bases outside the gene matches. For the CDR3, the DNA is TGCAGTGCCCCGGACAGGGTAACCACTGAAGCTTTCTTT. As protein: CSAPDRVTTEAFF.